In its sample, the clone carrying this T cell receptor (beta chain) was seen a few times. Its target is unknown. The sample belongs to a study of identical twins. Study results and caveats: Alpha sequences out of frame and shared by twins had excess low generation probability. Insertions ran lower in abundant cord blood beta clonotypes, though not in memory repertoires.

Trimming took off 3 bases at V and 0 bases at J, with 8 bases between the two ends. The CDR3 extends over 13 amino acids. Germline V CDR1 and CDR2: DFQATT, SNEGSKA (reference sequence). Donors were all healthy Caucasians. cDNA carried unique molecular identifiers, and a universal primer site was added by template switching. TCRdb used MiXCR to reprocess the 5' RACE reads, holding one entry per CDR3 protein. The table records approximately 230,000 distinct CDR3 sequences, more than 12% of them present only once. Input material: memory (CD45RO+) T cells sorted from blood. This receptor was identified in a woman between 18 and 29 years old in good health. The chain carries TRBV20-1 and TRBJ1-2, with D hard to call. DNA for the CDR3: TGCAGTGCTAGCACACTTTCTAACTATGGCTACACCTTC. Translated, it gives CSASTLSNYGYTF.